What follows describes a single TCR beta chain. These data come from a study of shared clonotypes between healthy human individuals. Around 83 million PBMCs served as the genomic DNA source for unsorted samples. In germline, CDR1 is MDHEN, CDR2 SYDVKM. This CDR3 has 17 residues. The V gene lost 6 bases and the J gene lost 0 bases, with 18 bases spanning the gap. Every immunoSEQ plate was one replicate of a subset's evenly spread DNA. Here immunoSEQ multiplex PCR was the method, and the copy in TCRdb shows in-frame clones only, minus some. The repertoire holds about 92,000 clones, with less than 60% as singletons.

This clonotype was sampled from a woman in her thirties or forties in good health. Some clones in this sample may be carry-over from other donors' samples. The sequenced material came from PBMCs. The chain joins TRBV28 to TRBJ2-4; tentative D call: TRBD1 (7 bases). The CDR3 DNA sequence: TGTGCCAGCAGCCCCCCAGGGGGGCAGATAGCCAAAAACATTCAGTACTTC. Translated: CASSPPGGQIAKNIQYF. The whole variable domain, filled in from reference TRBV28 and TRBJ2-4, reads DVKVTQSSRYLVKRTGEKVFLECVQDMDHENMFWYRQDPGLGLRLIYFSYDVKMKEKGDIPEGYSVSREKKERFSLILESASTNQTSMYLCASSPPGGQIAKNIQYFGAGTRLSVL.